Listed here is a single T cell receptor (beta chain). Sequencing used immunoSEQ multiplex PCR; TCRdb keeps in-frame clones, though not all of them. The sample has around 340,000 clones, almost 90% seen once. The data are from a study of blood T cell repertoires in COVID-19. Background on the study: PBMCs, B-cell-depleted T cells, or T cells were the source of the cDNA or gDNA that made up the material.

The CDR3 runs 13 residues. V was trimmed by 1 base and J by 12 bases, leaving 13 bases between them. Germline lookup yields CDR1 MRHNA and CDR2 SNTAGT. Enrolled through a virtual design, the participants were between 18 and 89 years of age and came from 24 US areas. Each participant's cohort was designated according to participant-reported clinical history. Exposed enrollees encountered a COVID-19 case at some point within 2 weeks before study entry. Material: PBMCs or T cells enriched from blood (not recorded which). This clonotype was sampled from a woman in her 30s who had been exposed to COVID-19. This chain uses TRBV6-4 with TRBJ2-1; unclear D gene. The CDR3 is CASSDLASYVQFF. CDR3 bases: TGTGCCAGCAGTGACTTGGCCTCTTATGTGCAGTTCTTC.